One and the same sample provided the 25 T cell receptor beta chains below, sequenced in a study of prognosis after radiotherapy for stage I lung cancer. Amplicons of TCR beta CDR3 were generated from genomic DNA by two-round multiplex PCR. Primers specific to each TRBV and TRBJ gene were used in first-round PCR. TCRdb called the multiplex PCR reads again in MiXCR, with one record for every CDR3 protein. The profile shows around 13,000 distinct CDR3 sequences, roughly 29% of them singletons. The specimen was PBMCs, collected before or after stereotactic body radiation therapy (not recorded which). These receptor sequences come from a donor older than 45 with non-small cell lung cancer.

At least ten counts were recorded for this clonotype. The chain has TRBV5-6 and TRBJ2-5; a possible D gene is TRBD1 (5 bases). In germline, CDR1 is SGHDT, CDR2 YYEEEE. This CDR3 has 14 amino acids. Trimming cost V 0 bases and J 7 bases, with 13 bases left between them. Here the CDR3 reads CASSLEGVQGTQYF. Written as DNA, the CDR3 is TGTGCCAGCAGCTTGGAAGGGGTTCAGGGGACCCAGTACTTC.

This clonotype has ten or more counts. This CDR3 is CSARGGGAKAKNIQYF. The DNA of the CDR3 is TGCAGTGCTAGGGGTGGGGGAGCCAAAGCCAAAAACATTCAGTACTTC. J is TRBJ2-4 and V is TRBV20-1; D tentatively fits TRBD1 or TRBD2 (5 bases each). The ends were cut back, 3 bases at V and 0 bases at J, with 15 bases in the middle. The CDR3 length is 16 residues. From germline, CDR1 is DFQATT and CDR2 SNEGSKA (reference sequence).

This clonotype is classed as large. The V call is TRBV19, the J call TRBJ2-1, with D perhaps TRBD2 (5 bases). The CDR3 covers 12 residues. V lost 7 bases and J lost 6, with 10 bases in between. CDR1 is LNHDA, CDR2 SQIVND, per germline (reference sequence). The DNA of the CDR3 is TGTGCCAGTACGGAGGCGTCCAATGAGCAGTTCTTC. Translation: CASTEASNEQFF.

This clonotype is judged medium-sized. The chain joins TRBV12-3 or TRBV12-4 to TRBJ2-7; D unclear. Trimming took 8 bases from V and 5 from J, leaving 10 bases between them. The CDR3 is 11 amino acids. The CDR3 protein is CASRGWDEQYF. CDR3 nucleotide sequence: TGTGCCAGCCGAGGTTGGGACGAGCAGTACTTC.

This clonotype was counted ten times or more. The chain joins TRBV5-8 to TRBJ2-3; TRBD2 matches 14 bases. J lost 6 bases, V lost 3 bases, and 9 bases had no gene match. Germline assignment: CDR1 SGHTS and CDR2 YDEGEE. The CDR3 contains 17 residues. The CDR3 DNA reads TGTGCCAGCAGCTCCTGGGGGACTAGCGGGAGTGGTGATACGCAGTATTTT. It specifies CASSSWGTSGSGDTQYF.

The sample holds many counts of this clonotype. This chain links TRBV27 with TRBJ1-2, with a tentative D call TRBD1 (6 bases). Germline V gives CDR1 MNHEY, CDR2 SMNVEV (reference sequence). Trimming removed 3 bases from V and 2 bases from J, with 16 bases in between. The CDR3 is 16 amino acids. The chain's CDR3 is CASSFHREMSNYGYTF. The CDR3 bases are TGTGCCAGCAGTTTTCACAGGGAGATGTCAAACTATGGCTACACCTTC.

This clonotype was counted many times. The CDR3 nucleotides read TGTGCCAGCACCCAGGACCGCTCCTATGGCTACACCTTC. Residues: CASTQDRSYGYTF. This chain connects TRBV19 to TRBJ1-2; D gene unclear. Germline values: CDR1 LNHDA, CDR2 SQIVND (reference sequence). The CDR3 covers 13 residues. Between the trimmed V and J ends, which lost 9 bases and 4 bases, there was a span of 15 bases.

This clonotype appeared many times. The chain links TRBV20-1 to TRBJ2-4, with 8 nucleotides matching TRBD1. With V trimmed by 1 base and J by 1 base, 3 bases remained unmatched. CDR3 length: 15 amino acids. In germline, CDR1 is DFQATT, CDR2 SNEGSKA (reference sequence). The CDR3 bases are TGCAGTGCTAGAGCACGACAGGGGGCCAAAAACATTCAGTACTTC. It specifies CSARARQGAKNIQYF.

In regard to this clonotype: Mismatch with germline at one junction end may stem from a read error. This chain uses TRBV7-9 with TRBJ2-5; D is unresolved. The CDR3 length is 12 residues. Germline V CDR1 and CDR2: SEHNR, FQNEAQ (reference sequence). The CDR3 loop reads CASSSFIETHYF. CDR3 coding DNA: TGTGCCAGCAGCTCGTTCATAGAGACCCATTACTTC.

By share, this clonotype ranks as medium-sized. The gene calls are TRBV5-1 and TRBJ2-7; the match to TRBD1 covers 10 bases. The CDR3 contains 14 residues. CDR1 and CDR2 from the germline V gene are SGHRS and YFSETQ. With V trimmed by 5 bases and J by 4 bases, 6 bases remained unmatched. The CDR3 sequence is CASRMGQGPYEQYF. CDR3 coding DNA: TGCGCCAGCAGGATGGGACAGGGGCCGTACGAGCAGTACTTC.

This clonotype appeared many times. The CDR3 sequence: CASSLRGGTGKNTGELFF. CDR3 nucleotides: TGTGCCAGCAGTCTTAGGGGCGGGACAGGGAAGAACACCGGGGAGCTGTTTTTT. The chain joins TRBV12-3 or TRBV12-4 to TRBJ2-2; 9 positions agree with TRBD1. V trimming: 5 bases; J trimming: 1 base; junction bases outside the gene matches: 11. The CDR3 extends over 18 amino acids.

As concerns this clonotype: It differs at one base from a far larger clone, so likely a read error. The genes are TRBV6-4 and TRBJ2-1, with 8 bases matching TRBD2. Germline V gives CDR1 MRHNA, CDR2 SNTAGT. Trimming at V came to 7 bases and at J to 4 bases, leaving 18 bases not matched to a gene. The CDR3 loop spans 18 amino acids. The CDR3 DNA reads as TGTGCCAGCATTGGTAGCGGGGCCGTTGGGGTTGAGTACAATGAGCAGTTCTTC. Protein sequence: CASIGSGAVGVEYNEQFF.

There are many counts of this clonotype. The V and J genes are TRBV6-1 and TRBJ1-2, with D possibly being TRBD1 (6 bases). V gave up 2 bases and J gave up 7 bases, with 20 bases separating them. The CDR3 is 16 amino acids. Germline V CDR1 and CDR2: MNHNS, SASEGT. The CDR3 loop is CASSERGGARAGGYTF. CDR3 sequence (DNA): TGTGCCAGCAGTGAACGGGGGGGGGCCAGGGCTGGTGGCTACACCTTC.

This clonotype was counted a few times. With only one base between it and a far larger clone, this is likely a read error. The rearrangement joins TRBV6-4 to TRBJ1-1, with D tentatively TRBD1 (6 bases). In germline, CDR1 is MRHNA, CDR2 SNTAGT. The CDR3 runs 14 residues. The CDR3 DNA sequence: TGTGCCAGCAGGACCGGGTTTTGGGACACTGAAGCTCTCTTT. Amino acid sequence: CASRTGFWDTEALF.

This clonotype is classed as medium-sized. V and J are TRBV6-1 and TRBJ1-3; D not resolved. Germline CDR1 is MNHNS and CDR2 is SASEGT. This CDR3 is built from 12 residues. V was shortened by 9 bases and J by 4 bases, with 10 bases between the two germline ends. The CDR3 DNA reads as TGTGCCAGTCGGACTTACGGAAACACCATATATTTT. Translating it yields CASRTYGNTIYF.

The sample holds many counts of this clonotype. The genes are TRBV7-2 and TRBJ2-7; TRBD1 matches 7 bases. CDR1 and CDR2 from the germline V gene are SGHTA and FQGNSA. This CDR3 contains 15 residues. V trimming: 6 bases; J trimming: 6 bases; junction bases outside the gene matches: 14. The CDR3 DNA sequence: TGTGCCAGCAGTCCCCAGCCCCGGACAGGCACCGAGCAGTACTTC. As protein: CASSPQPRTGTEQYF. Looking up the rest from reference TRBV7-2 and TRBJ2-7 gives the full variable domain: GAGVSQSPSNKVTEKGKDVELRCDPISGHTALYWYRQSLGQGLEFLIYFQGNSAPDKSGLPSDRFSAERTGGSVSTLTIQRTQQEDSAVYLCASSPQPRTGTEQYFGPGTRLTVT.

Notes on this clonotype: The CDR3 end shows no conserved phenylalanine or tryptophan, and so a read error is likely. It is unclear where the CDR3 begins or ends on the DNA, so no DNA is shown, and the CDR3 is as TCRdb lists it. The chain joins TRBV30 to TRBJ1-6; the tabulated D call, TRBD1, remains unverified against the DNA. The CDR3 length is 15 residues, termini included. Germline V gene data show CDR1 as GTSNPN and CDR2 as SVGIG (reference sequence). The CDR3 spells CAWGTGSSYNSPLNL.

As concerns this clonotype: A far larger clone is only one base removed, so a read error is likely. The chain combines TRBV7-9 with TRBJ2-5; D might be TRBD1 (5 bases). Trimming removed 4 bases from V and 1 base from J, with 10 bases in between. In germline, CDR1 is SEHNR, CDR2 FQNEAQ (reference sequence). The CDR3 loop spans 14 amino acids. CDR3 loop: CASSSGHVQETQYF. CDR3 in DNA: TGTGCCAGCAGCTCTGGACACGTCCAAGAGACCCAGTACTTC.

This clonotype was seen ten or more times. The V and J genes are TRBV4-1 and TRBJ2-2; D is possibly TRBD1 (5 bases). Deletions cut 0 bases from V and 0 bases from J, with 14 bases between. The CDR3 loop spans 18 amino acids. Germline lookup yields CDR1 MGHRA and CDR2 YSYEKL. The CDR3, as DNA: TGCGCCAGCAGCCAAGATCTAAGGGGTTTTGCGAACACCGGGGAGCTGTTTTTT. Its translation is CASSQDLRGFANTGELFF.

This clonotype has a count of ten or more. V usage is TRBV4-1 and J usage is TRBJ1-2; D is perhaps TRBD1 (5 bases). The V gene's germline CDR1 is MGHRA and CDR2 YSYEKL. Trimming removed 4 bases at V and 6 bases at J, with 12 bases between. The CDR3 consists of 13 residues. CDR3 sequence: CASSPRGWNGYTF. CDR3 nucleotides: TGCGCCAGCAGCCCCCGGGGGTGGAATGGCTACACCTTC.

In this sample, this clonotype is medium-sized. The chain joins TRBV6-1 to TRBJ2-5; 12 nucleotides align to TRBD2. The CDR3 sequence is 17 residues long. The germline gives CDR1 MNHNS, CDR2 SASEGT. Trimming took 1 base from V and 2 from J; bases not matched to a gene: 5. The CDR3 region has the DNA TGTGCCAGCAGTGAAGGTGCTAGCGGGGGGGCTCAAGAGACCCAGTACTTC. It specifies CASSEGASGGAQETQYF.

Ten or more counts support this clonotype. This chain connects TRBV12-5 to TRBJ2-5, with 12 nucleotides matching TRBD2. V shed 1 base and J 5 bases; nucleotides not matched to a gene: 2. CDR3 length: 15 residues. Germline assignment: CDR1 LGHNT and CDR2 FRNRAP. CDR3 sequence (DNA): TGTGCTAGTGGTTTGGGACTAGCGGGAGTGGAGACCCAGTACTTC. Translating gives CASGLGLAGVETQYF.

This clonotype was counted many times. J is TRBJ1-5 and V is TRBV20-1, with TRBD1 as a possible D gene (6 bases). Germline CDR1 reads DFQATT; CDR2 reads SNEGSKA (reference sequence). CDR3 length equals 15 residues. V lost 4 bases to trimming and J lost 0 bases, with 13 bases between them. The CDR3 reads CSATLGTNSNQPQHF. For the CDR3, the DNA is TGCAGTGCTACTCTCGGGACAAATAGCAATCAGCCCCAGCATTTT.

Concerning this clonotype: This likely reflects a read error, since a far larger clone is one base away. The genes are TRBV6-8 and TRBJ2-2; D gene ambiguous. Per germline, CDR1 MNHGY and CDR2 SAAAGT. CDR3 length: 15 residues. Trimming took off 7 bases at V and 4 bases at J, with 16 bases between the two ends. In DNA, the CDR3 is TGTGCCAGCATTCTCCTCGGGCAGGTCACCGGGGAGCTGTTTTTT. Translating it yields CASILLGQVTGELFF.

Comment on this clonotype: A much larger clone sits a single nucleotide away, making a read error possible. This rearrangement joins TRBV29-1 to TRBJ2-5; D is ambiguous. This CDR3 is built from 13 residues. V lost 4 bases and J 1 base, leaving 10 bases between the germline ends. Germline-derived CDR1 and CDR2 are SQVTM and ANQGSEA. Here the CDR3 reads CSVGWLLQETQYF. For the CDR3, the DNA is TGCAGCGTTGGTTGGCTGCTCCAAGAGACCCAGTACTTC.